Below, 25 T cell receptor beta chains from the same sample are listed, as sequenced in a study of control samples from healthy donors and cancer patients. Data came from immunoSEQ multiplex PCR; TCRdb stores just in-frame clones and leaves some out. This sample yields approximately 190,000 clones, of which 91% are seen a single time; around 1.9% belongs to the top ten. Sequencing input: blood. All receptors derive from a man aged 30 to 39 in good health.

CDR3 sequence: CASTSTRGGFVEQYF. CDR3 sequence (DNA): TGTGCCAGCACCTCTACGCGGGGGGGGTTCGTCGAGCAGTACTTC. The chain has TRBV2 and TRBJ2-7; 9 bases agree with TRBD2. Germline CDR1 SNHLY, CDR2 FYNNEI. Trimming took 7 bases from V and 6 from J; bases not matched to a gene: 13. The CDR3 extends over 15 amino acids.

The chain recombines TRBV28 with TRBJ1-2; 10 nucleotides align to TRBD1. V dropped 6 bases and J dropped 12; count of bases not matched to a gene: 7. The CDR3 consists of 12 residues. CDR1 and CDR2 from the germline V gene are MDHEN and SYDVKM. The CDR3 reads CASRIGQGGNTF. In nucleotides, the CDR3 is TGTGCCAGCAGAATTGGACAGGGGGGGAACACCTTC.

The chain uses TRBV6-5 and TRBJ2-2; D remains ambiguous. The V and J ends lost 6 bases and 1 base respectively, with 3 bases between them. CDR1 MNHEY and CDR2 SVGAGI come from the germline V gene. CDR3 length: 12 residues. CDR3 residues: CASSRNTGELFF. The CDR3 DNA is TGTGCCAGCAGCAGGAACACCGGGGAGCTGTTTTTT.

The chain recombines TRBV6-4 with TRBJ2-3, with 8 nucleotides matching TRBD2. The V gene end was trimmed by 6 bases and the J gene end by 1 base; junction bases not matched to a gene: 6. In germline, CDR1 is MRHNA, CDR2 SNTAGT. The CDR3 has 15 amino acids. The CDR3, as DNA: TGTGCCAGCAGCCGGGCGGGGGGAGGCACAGATACGCAGTATTTT. It specifies CASSRAGGGTDTQYF.

CDR3 bases: TGCGCCAGCAGGGAACGATATCCGGGACAGCAAAATGAAAAACTGTTTTTT. Protein sequence: CASRERYPGQQNEKLFF. J is TRBJ1-4 and V is TRBV5-1; 7 bases map to TRBD1. This CDR3 region has 17 residues. Trimming took 5 bases from V and 5 from J; bases not matched to a gene: 15. CDR1 and CDR2 from the germline V gene are SGHRS and YFSETQ. The full variable domain, its missing parts supplied by reference TRBV5-1 and TRBJ1-4, is KAGVTQTPRYLIKTRGQQVTLSCSPISGHRSVSWYQQTPGQGLQFLFEYFSETQRNKGNFPGRFSGRQFSNSRSEMNVSTLELGDSALYLCASRERYPGQQNEKLFFGSGTQLSVL.

This clone was seen a handful of times. The chain links TRBV4-1 to TRBJ2-2, with D possibly being TRBD1 (6 bases). The CDR3 sequence is 15 residues long. V was cut by 2 bases and J by 1 base, with 8 bases left in between. Per the germline V gene, CDR1 is MGHRA and CDR2 is YSYEKL. Here the CDR3 DNA reads TGCGCCAGCAGCCAACAGGGACAGAACACCGGGGAGCTGTTTTTT. Translated, it gives CASSQQGQNTGELFF.

CDR3 sequence (DNA): TGTGCCAGCAGCTTTTCCTTGACAGGGTCCTACGAGCAGTACTTC. This codes for CASSFSLTGSYEQYF. The chain links TRBV7-6 to TRBJ2-7, with TRBD1 identical over 7 bases. The CDR3 extends over 15 amino acids. The junction had 6 bases not matched to a gene; V was cut back by 3 bases and J by 1 base. CDR1 and CDR2 (germline): SGHVS, FNYEAQ.

V gene TRBV7-9 combines with J gene TRBJ1-2, with D tentatively TRBD1 (5 bases). The germline V gene encodes CDR1 SEHNR and CDR2 FQNEAQ (reference sequence). The CDR3 is made up of 14 amino acids. Deletions cut 3 bases from V and 4 bases from J, with 12 bases between. CDR3 DNA sequence: TGTGCCAGCAGCTTGGTGACCGGGACCTATGGCTACACCTTC. Protein product: CASSLVTGTYGYTF.

The rearrangement links TRBV2 to TRBJ2-2; D call uncertain. V lost 6 bases, J lost 0 bases, and 8 bases lay in between. CDR1 is SNHLY and CDR2 is FYNNEI in the germline V gene. The CDR3 runs 14 residues. The CDR3 sequence: CASRITTNTGELFF. The CDR3 nucleotides are TGTGCCAGCAGGATAACAACGAACACCGGGGAGCTGTTTTTT.

The chain recombines TRBV9 with TRBJ1-4; unclear D gene. The CDR3 spans 14 residues. CDR1 SGDLS and CDR2 YYNGEE come from the germline V gene. V gave up 0 bases and J gave up 3 bases, with 6 bases separating them. The CDR3 loop reads CASSVGSSNEKLFF. The CDR3 region has the DNA TGTGCCAGCAGCGTAGGGAGTTCTAATGAAAAACTGTTTTTT.

The chain couples TRBV2 to TRBJ1-2; D remains unclear. Germline CDR1 reads SNHLY; CDR2 reads FYNNEI. The CDR3 runs to 13 residues. V was pared by 4 bases and J by 4 bases, with 10 bases between. CDR3 amino acids: CASSARASYGYTF. CDR3 bases: TGTGCCAGCAGTGCCCGGGCTTCCTATGGCTACACCTTC.

This chain joins TRBV5-5 and TRBJ2-7; D possibly corresponds to TRBD1 (6 bases). Trimming stripped 5 bases from V and 3 bases from J, with 12 bases between. CDR3 size: 13 residues. The germline CDR1 and CDR2 sequences are SGHKS and YYEKEE (reference sequence). DNA for the CDR3: TGTGCCAGCAGTTGGGAACAGGGCTACGAGCAGTACTTC. Its protein product is CASSWEQGYEQYF.

The V gene is TRBV29-1, the J gene TRBJ1-1; D ambiguous. The CDR3 extends over 13 amino acids. Trimming pared 5 bases from V and 0 bases from J, leaving 10 bases between. CDR1 is SQVTM and CDR2 is ANQGSEA in the germline V gene. CDR3 region: CSVSGRMNTEAFF. CDR3 nucleotides: TGCAGCGTTTCGGGTAGAATGAACACTGAAGCTTTCTTT.

As concerns this clone: One junction end does not reproduce the germline sequence, and a read error may be involved. The rearrangement uses TRBV5-6 and TRBJ1-1; perhaps TRBD1 as D (6 bases). Germline loops: CDR1 SGHDT, CDR2 YYEEEE. The CDR3 length is 12 residues. Written as DNA, the CDR3 is TGTGCCAGCAGCTTGGAGGCTTGGCAGGGGACATTT. Translated, it gives CASSLEAWQGTF.

V and J are TRBV3-1 (or the pseudogene TRBV3-2) and TRBJ1-2, with no clear D. Germline loops: CDR1 LGHDT, CDR2 YNNKEL (reference sequence). Trimming shortened V by 1 base and J by 6 bases, and 3 bases separated the two germline ends. This CDR3 contains 11 residues. CDR3 protein: CASSQVDGYTF. The CDR3 nucleotides are TGTGCCAGCAGCCAAGTCGATGGCTACACCTTC.

The CDR3 coding sequence is TGCGCCAGCAGCTCCGGGGCCCCAAACGCCCGGGACACTGAAGCTTTCTTT. Translating it yields CASSSGAPNARDTEAFF. The chain links TRBV5-1 to TRBJ1-1, with a possible D match to TRBD1 (5 bases). V lost 3 bases and J 3 bases, leaving 21 bases between the germline ends. The CDR3 is 17 residues long. Germline CDR1 reads SGHRS; CDR2 reads YFSETQ.

This chain joins TRBV6-2 or TRBV6-3 and TRBJ1-4, with TRBD1 matching over 7 bases. The V gene's germline CDR1 is MNHEY and CDR2 SVGEGT. After removal of 6 bases from V and 7 bases from J, the junction contained 8 bases not matched to a gene. The CDR3 has 14 residues. CDR3 sequence reads: CASSRQGSAEKLFF. In DNA, the CDR3 is TGTGCCAGCAGCCGACAGGGTAGCGCTGAAAAACTGTTTTTT.

The J gene is TRBJ1-2, the V gene TRBV19, with no clear D. Germline values: CDR1 LNHDA, CDR2 SQIVND (reference sequence). V lost 6 bases and J lost 6, with 17 bases in between. The CDR3 is made up of 14 amino acids. Here the CDR3 reads CASSLPLRSHGYTF. The CDR3 DNA sequence: TGTGCCAGTAGCCTACCCCTCAGGAGTCATGGCTACACCTTC.

The rearrangement uses TRBV19 and TRBJ2-1; D call uncertain. This CDR3 region has 15 residues. Germline V gene data show CDR1 as LNHDA and CDR2 as SQIVND (reference sequence). Trimming removed 4 bases at V and 0 bases at J, with 10 bases between. Here the CDR3 reads CASSTTRSSYNEQFF. CDR3 nucleotide sequence: TGTGCCAGTAGTACAACAAGGAGCTCCTACAATGAGCAGTTCTTC.

The chain has TRBV27 and TRBJ1-4; D is undetermined. The CDR3 sequence is 15 residues long. Germline V gene sequence: CDR1 MNHEY, CDR2 SMNVEV (reference sequence). V lost 4 bases and J lost 0, with 9 bases in between. CDR3 protein: CASSSYGSTNEKLFF. The CDR3 nucleotides are TGTGCCAGCAGTTCCTATGGGTCAACTAATGAAAAACTGTTTTTT.

V is TRBV9 and J is TRBJ1-1; D is uncertain. Trimming removed 0 bases from V and 1 base from J, with 16 bases in between. Germline V gene lookup returns CDR1 SGDLS and CDR2 YYNGEE. The CDR3 has 17 residues. CDR3 sequence reads: CASSVATGLTGNTEAFF. CDR3 DNA: TGTGCCAGCAGCGTAGCTACTGGGCTGACGGGGAACACTGAAGCTTTCTTT.

This clone appeared once. V usage is TRBV7-9 and J usage is TRBJ2-2; TRBD1 aligns across 7 bases. The CDR3 sequence is 16 residues long. V shed 4 bases and J 2 bases; nucleotides not matched to a gene: 7. Germline V gene sequence: CDR1 SEHNR, CDR2 FQNEAQ (reference sequence). The CDR3: CASSSGTAQNTGELFF. The CDR3 region has the DNA TGTGCCAGCAGCTCCGGGACAGCGCAAAACACCGGGGAGCTGTTTTTT. Using reference TRBV7-9 and TRBJ2-2 for the parts outside the CDR3, the full variable domain is DTGVSQNPRHKITKRGQNVTFRCDPISEHNRLYWYRQTLGQGPEFLTYFQNEAQLEKSRLLSDRFSAERPKGSFSTLEIQRTEQGDSAMYLCASSSGTAQNTGELFFGEGSRLTVL.

This chain connects TRBV6-1 to TRBJ1-2; D possibly corresponds to TRBD1 (5 bases). The germline gives CDR1 MNHNS, CDR2 SASEGT. There are 19 residues in the CDR3. V gave up 2 bases and J gave up 1 base, with 23 bases separating them. In DNA form, the CDR3 reads TGTGCCAGCAGTGAACTGGCAGGGCGAGCTCTTAGGGTTAACTATGGCTACACCTTC. As protein: CASSELAGRALRVNYGYTF.

This chain joins TRBV6-2 or TRBV6-3 and TRBJ1-6; 7 bases align to TRBD1. CDR1 and CDR2 (germline): MNHEY, SVGEGT. This CDR3 comprises 17 residues. Losses at the gene ends were 1 base for V and 0 bases for J; bases not matched to a gene: 3. CDR3 DNA sequence: TGTGCCAGCAGTTACTTCTGGGACAGCTCCTATAATTCACCCCTCCACTTT. Its protein is CASSYFWDSSYNSPLHF.

This clone has just a few counts. This chain links TRBV5-4 with TRBJ2-7; maybe TRBD2 (6 bases). Germline CDR1 reads SGHNT; CDR2 reads YYREEE (reference sequence). V lost 3 bases and J 1 base, leaving 14 bases between the germline ends. This CDR3 contains 15 residues. The CDR3 is CASSSAPGLSYEQYF. The CDR3 DNA is TGTGCCAGCAGCTCCGCCCCGGGACTTTCCTACGAGCAGTACTTC.